The 16 T cell receptor beta chains below come from one sample, sequenced in a study of OX40 agonist ivuxolimab in advanced cancers. Sequenced by immunoSEQ multiplex PCR; TCRdb stores in-frame clones only, minus some. The repertoire consists of tens of thousands of clones, with about 90% occurring once and the leading ten covering about 1.8%. Sequenced material: CD4+ or CD8+ T cells sorted from blood, taken in a trial of the OX40 agonist ivuxolimab. All receptors come from an adult with an advanced solid tumor such as melanoma, head and neck, liver or kidney cancer.

V usage is TRBV5-1 and J usage is TRBJ2-3; 11 bases are shared with TRBD1. The germline V gene has CDR1 SGHRS and CDR2 YFSETQ. V gave up 6 bases and J gave up 4 bases; unmatched junction bases: 13. The CDR3 has 17 residues. CDR3 DNA sequence: TGCGCCAGCACCGCGGCCGCCGGGACAGGGGGGGCAGATACGCAGTATTTT. Protein product: CASTAAAGTGGADTQYF. The full variable domain, completed using reference TRBV5-1 and TRBJ2-3, is KAGVTQTPRYLIKTRGQQVTLSCSPISGHRSVSWYQQTPGQGLQFLFEYFSETQRNKGNFPGRFSGRQFSNSRSEMNVSTLELGDSALYLCASTAAAGTGGADTQYFGPGTRLTVL.

This chain connects TRBV5-6 to TRBJ2-3; D is ambiguous. CDR1 and CDR2 from the germline V gene are SGHDT and YYEEEE. The CDR3 spans 16 residues. The ends were cut back, 1 base at V and 3 bases at J, with 15 bases in the middle. CDR3 protein: CASSLFETSNTDTQYF. The CDR3 coding sequence is TGTGCCAGCAGCTTGTTTGAAACCAGCAATACAGATACGCAGTATTTT.

The CDR3 bases are TGTGCCAGCAGCTGGCGGGGGACAGGAGGGATAGTGGGCTACACCTTC. The encoded protein is CASSWRGTGGIVGYTF. V gene TRBV7-2 combines with J gene TRBJ1-2; TRBD1 matches at 8 bases. Germline lookup yields CDR1 SGHTA and CDR2 FQGNSA. With 4 bases clipped from V and 8 bases from J, the junction kept 15 bases outside the gene matches. The CDR3 covers 16 residues.

A note on this clone: The junction does not match germline at one end; this may be a read error. Within the sample, other DNA sequences also encode this same CDR3. V is TRBV7-9 and J is TRBJ2-7; no definite D call. Germline loops: CDR1 SEHNR, CDR2 FQNEAQ (reference sequence). The CDR3 extends over 12 amino acids. The CDR3 sequence is CASSLEGRRLNF. Here the CDR3 DNA reads TGTGCCAGCAGCTTAGAGGGTAGAAGGCTGAACTTC.

The chain has TRBV5-6 and TRBJ2-7, with D possibly matching TRBD1 (5 bases). CDR1 and CDR2 from the germline V gene are SGHDT and YYEEEE. The CDR3 has 15 residues. Trimming stripped 4 bases from V and 5 bases from J, with 19 bases between. This chain's CDR3 is CASSQTRSRENEQYF. The CDR3 DNA reads TGTGCCAGCAGCCAAACCCGCAGCAGGGAAAACGAGCAGTACTTC.

The chain employs TRBV7-9 and TRBJ2-7; 8 bases map to TRBD2. V was pared by 5 bases and J by 6 bases, with 9 bases of the junction left unmatched. Germline assignment: CDR1 SEHNR and CDR2 FQNEAQ (reference sequence). The CDR3 contains 14 residues. CDR3 sequence: CASSMAGGRGEQYF. CDR3 nucleotides: TGTGCCAGCAGCATGGCGGGGGGCCGGGGCGAGCAGTACTTC.

The chain joins TRBV11-1 to TRBJ1-1, with 7 positions matching TRBD1. Germline CDR1 SGHAT, CDR2 FQDESV (reference sequence). The V gene end was trimmed by 4 bases and the J gene end by 1 base; junction bases not matched to a gene: 3. The CDR3 is 14 amino acids. The CDR3 protein is CASSWQGGNTEAFF. The CDR3 DNA follows: TGTGCCAGCAGCTGGCAGGGGGGGAACACTGAAGCTTTCTTT.

The CDR3 region has the DNA TGTGCCAGCAGCCCATGGACAGGCACTGACGAGCAGTACTTC. It yields the protein CASSPWTGTDEQYF. V gene TRBV28 combines with J gene TRBJ2-7; 7 positions agree with TRBD1. The CDR3 length is 14 residues. Germline-derived CDR1 and CDR2 are MDHEN and SYDVKM. J was trimmed by 5 bases and V by 6 bases; bases with no gene match: 10.

The V and J genes are TRBV28 and TRBJ1-2, with TRBD1 matching over 7 bases. V lost 1 base and J lost 3; bases outside the gene matches: 5. The CDR3 has 15 residues. The germline V gene has CDR1 MDHEN and CDR2 SYDVKM. CDR3 sequence: CASSLYEGAHYGYTF. As DNA, the CDR3 is TGTGCCAGCAGTTTATACGAGGGGGCTCACTATGGCTACACCTTC.

The chain uses TRBV27 and TRBJ2-1; 9 nucleotides match TRBD1. Looked up from germline, CDR1 is MNHEY and CDR2 is SMNVEV (reference sequence). The V segment lost 5 bases and the J segment 2 bases; nucleotides outside the gene matches: 7. The CDR3 covers 16 residues. The CDR3 coding sequence is TGTGCCAGCAGTAAAAACAGGGGGCTCACCTACAATGAGCAGTTCTTC. It encodes CASSKNRGLTYNEQFF.

V gene TRBV6-5 combines with J gene TRBJ2-3; D remains ambiguous. CDR3 size: 15 residues. The V gene's germline CDR1 is MNHEY and CDR2 SVGAGI. V was cut by 2 bases and J by 2 bases, with 11 bases left in between. This chain's CDR3 is CASSYRAGSTDTQYF. DNA of the CDR3: TGTGCCAGCAGTTACCGGGCAGGATCCACAGATACGCAGTATTTT.

The chain joins TRBV7-2 to TRBJ2-1, with TRBD2 matching over 7 bases. Germline V CDR1 and CDR2: SGHTA, FQGNSA. This CDR3 has 14 residues. V lost 4 bases, J lost 8 bases, and 8 bases stayed unmatched. This CDR3 reads CASSWGGGSHEQFF. The CDR3 nucleotides read TGTGCCAGCAGCTGGGGCGGGGGTAGTCATGAGCAGTTCTTC. Full variable domain (rest looked up from reference TRBV7-2 and TRBJ2-1): GAGVSQSPSNKVTEKGKDVELRCDPISGHTALYWYRQSLGQGLEFLIYFQGNSAPDKSGLPSDRFSAERTGGSVSTLTIQRTQQEDSAVYLCASSWGGGSHEQFFGPGTRLTVL.

The chain recombines TRBV5-5 with TRBJ2-2; D is unclear. Between the trimmed V and J ends, which lost 0 bases and 6 bases, there was a span of 3 bases. Germline CDR1 is SGHKS and CDR2 is YYEKEE (reference sequence). The CDR3 has 12 residues. CDR3 amino acids: CASSLVPGELFF. The CDR3 nucleotides read TGTGCCAGCAGCTTGGTTCCCGGGGAGCTGTTTTTT. The whole variable domain, remainder taken from reference TRBV5-5 and TRBJ2-2, is DAGVTQSPTHLIKTRGQQVTLRCSPISGHKSVSWYQQVLGQGPQFIFQYYEKEERGRGNFPDRFSARQFPNYSSELNVNALLLGDSALYLCASSLVPGELFFGEGSRLTVL.

The CDR3: CASSPRTSLDEQYF. The DNA for the CDR3 is TGTGCCAGCAGCCCCCGGACTAGCCTCGACGAGCAGTACTTC. The V and J genes are TRBV5-4 and TRBJ2-7; 8 positions agree with TRBD2. The trim removed 4 bases at V and 5 bases at J, leaving 8 bases unmatched. There are 14 residues in the CDR3. Germline-derived CDR1 and CDR2 are SGHNT and YYREEE (reference sequence).

This clone occurred a few times. V and J are TRBV13 and TRBJ1-2; possibly TRBD1 for D (6 bases). V was pared by 3 bases and J by 7 bases, with 12 bases between. The CDR3 consists of 13 residues. CDR1 is PRHDT, CDR2 FYEKMQ, per germline (reference sequence). The CDR3 is CASSFRGASGYTF. CDR3 coding DNA: TGTGCCAGCAGCTTTCGGGGGGCGAGTGGCTACACCTTC.

This chain connects TRBV7-2 to TRBJ1-5; the D is unclear. The CDR3 runs to 15 residues. Germline V gene sequence: CDR1 SGHTA, CDR2 FQGNSA. The V and J ends lost 0 bases and 1 base respectively, with 7 bases between them. CDR3 protein: CASSLAPDSNQPQHF. CDR3 DNA sequence: TGTGCCAGCAGCTTAGCGCCAGACAGCAATCAGCCCCAGCATTTT.